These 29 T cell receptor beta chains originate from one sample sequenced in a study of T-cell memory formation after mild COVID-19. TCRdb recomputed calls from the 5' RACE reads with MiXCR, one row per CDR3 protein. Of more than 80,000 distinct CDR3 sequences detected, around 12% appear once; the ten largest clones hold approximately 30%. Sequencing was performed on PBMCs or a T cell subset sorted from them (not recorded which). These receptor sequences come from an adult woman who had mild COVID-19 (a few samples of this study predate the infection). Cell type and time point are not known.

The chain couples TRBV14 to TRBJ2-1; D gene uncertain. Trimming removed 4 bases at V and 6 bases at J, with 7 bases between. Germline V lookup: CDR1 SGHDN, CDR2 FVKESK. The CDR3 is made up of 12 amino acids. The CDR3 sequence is CASSLTTNEQFF. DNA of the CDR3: TGTGCCAGCAGCCTCACGACCAATGAGCAGTTCTTC. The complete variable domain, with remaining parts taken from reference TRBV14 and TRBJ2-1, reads EAGVTQFPSHSVIEKGQTVTLRCDPISGHDNLYWYRRVMGKEIKFLLHFVKESKQDESGMPNNRFLAERTGGTYSTLKVQPAELEDSGVYFCASSLTTNEQFFGPGTRLTVL.

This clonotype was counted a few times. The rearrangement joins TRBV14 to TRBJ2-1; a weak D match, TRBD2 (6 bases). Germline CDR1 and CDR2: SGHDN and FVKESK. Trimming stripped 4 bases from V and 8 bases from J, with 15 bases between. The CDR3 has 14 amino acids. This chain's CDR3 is CASSRVEEGHEQFF. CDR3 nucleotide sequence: TGTGCCAGCAGCCGCGTTGAGGAGGGGCATGAGCAGTTCTTC.

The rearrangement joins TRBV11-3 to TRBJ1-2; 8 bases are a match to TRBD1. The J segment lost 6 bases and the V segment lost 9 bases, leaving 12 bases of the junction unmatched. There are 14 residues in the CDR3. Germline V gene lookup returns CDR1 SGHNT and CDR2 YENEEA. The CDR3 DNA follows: TGTGCCAGTTCCCGGGACAGGTTCTACGATGGCTACACCTTC. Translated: CASSRDRFYDGYTF.

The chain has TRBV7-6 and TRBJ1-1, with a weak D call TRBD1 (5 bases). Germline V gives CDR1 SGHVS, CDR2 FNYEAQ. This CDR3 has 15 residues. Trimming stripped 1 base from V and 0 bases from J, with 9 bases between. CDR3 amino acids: CASSLGLGVNTEAFF. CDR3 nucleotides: TGTGCCAGCAGCTTAGGGTTGGGGGTGAACACTGAAGCTTTCTTT.

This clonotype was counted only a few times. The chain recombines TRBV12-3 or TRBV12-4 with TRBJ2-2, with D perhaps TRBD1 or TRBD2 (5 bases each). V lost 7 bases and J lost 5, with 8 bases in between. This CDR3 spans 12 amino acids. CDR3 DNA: TGTGCCAGCACGTGGGGGACCGGGGAGCTGTTTTTT. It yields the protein CASTWGTGELFF.

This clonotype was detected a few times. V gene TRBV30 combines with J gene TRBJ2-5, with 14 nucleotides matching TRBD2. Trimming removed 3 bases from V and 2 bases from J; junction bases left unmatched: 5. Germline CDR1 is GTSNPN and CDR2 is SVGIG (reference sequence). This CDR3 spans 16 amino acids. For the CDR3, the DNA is TGTGCCTGGAGGAGGACTAGCGGGAGGACTCAAGAGACCCAGTACTTC. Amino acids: CAWRRTSGRTQETQYF.

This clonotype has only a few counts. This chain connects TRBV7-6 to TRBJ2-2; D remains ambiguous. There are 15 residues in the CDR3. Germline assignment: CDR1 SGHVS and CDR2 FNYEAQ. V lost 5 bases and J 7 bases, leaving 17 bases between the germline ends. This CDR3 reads CASSETLPLGGELFF. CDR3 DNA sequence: TGTGCCAGCAGCGAAACTCTTCCTTTGGGCGGGGAGCTGTTTTTT.

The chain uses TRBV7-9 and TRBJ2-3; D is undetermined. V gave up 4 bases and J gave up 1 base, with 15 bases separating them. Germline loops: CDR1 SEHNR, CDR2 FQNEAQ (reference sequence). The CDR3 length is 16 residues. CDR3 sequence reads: CASSSEAVRGTDTQYF. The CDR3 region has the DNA TGTGCCAGCAGCTCGGAAGCTGTACGGGGCACAGATACGCAGTATTTT.

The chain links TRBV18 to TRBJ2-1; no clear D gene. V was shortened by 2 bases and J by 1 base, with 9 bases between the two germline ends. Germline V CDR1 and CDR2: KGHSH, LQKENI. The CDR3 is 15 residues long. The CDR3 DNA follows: TGTGCCAGCTCACCAGCCCCTGAATCCTACAATGAGCAGTTCTTC. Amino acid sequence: CASSPAPESYNEQFF. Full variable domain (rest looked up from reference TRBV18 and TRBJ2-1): NAGVMQNPRHLVRRRGQEARLRCSPMKGHSHVYWYRQLPEEGLKFMVYLQKENIIDESGMPKERFSAEFPKEGPSILRIQQVVRGDSAAYFCASSPAPESYNEQFFGPGTRLTVL.

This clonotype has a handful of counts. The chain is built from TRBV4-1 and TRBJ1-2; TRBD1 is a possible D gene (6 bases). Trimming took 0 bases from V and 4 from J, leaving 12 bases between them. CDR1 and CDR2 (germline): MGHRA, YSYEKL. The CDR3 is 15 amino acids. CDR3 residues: CASSQERGWTYGYTF. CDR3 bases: TGCGCCAGCAGCCAAGAAAGGGGGTGGACCTATGGCTACACCTTC.

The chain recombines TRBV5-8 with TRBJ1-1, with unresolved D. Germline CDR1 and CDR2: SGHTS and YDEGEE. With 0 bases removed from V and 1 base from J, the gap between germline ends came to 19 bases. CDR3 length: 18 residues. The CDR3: CASSLGPAIRSPNTEAFF. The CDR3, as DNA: TGTGCCAGCAGCTTGGGGCCGGCGATCAGGTCCCCGAACACTGAAGCTTTCTTT. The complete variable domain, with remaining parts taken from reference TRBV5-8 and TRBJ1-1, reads EAGVTQSPTHLIKTRGQQATLRCSPISGHTSVYWYQQALGLGLQFLLWYDEGEERNRGNFPPRFSGRQFPNYSSELNVNALELEDSALYLCASSLGPAIRSPNTEAFFGQGTRLTVV.

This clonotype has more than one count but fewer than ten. CDR3: CASSMTSGGAYEQFF. CDR3 nucleotides: TGCGCCAGCAGCATGACTAGCGGGGGGGCATATGAGCAGTTCTTC. The rearrangement uses TRBV4-1 and TRBJ2-1; TRBD2 agrees at 14 bases. This CDR3 has 15 amino acids. The germline gives CDR1 MGHRA, CDR2 YSYEKL. V gave up 5 bases and J gave up 8 bases; unmatched junction bases: 5.

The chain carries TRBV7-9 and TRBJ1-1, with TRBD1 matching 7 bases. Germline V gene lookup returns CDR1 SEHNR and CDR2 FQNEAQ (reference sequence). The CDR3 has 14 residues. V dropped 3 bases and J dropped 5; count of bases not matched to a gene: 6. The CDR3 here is CASSFTGVRTEAFF. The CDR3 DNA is TGTGCCAGCAGCTTTACAGGGGTAAGGACTGAAGCTTTCTTT.

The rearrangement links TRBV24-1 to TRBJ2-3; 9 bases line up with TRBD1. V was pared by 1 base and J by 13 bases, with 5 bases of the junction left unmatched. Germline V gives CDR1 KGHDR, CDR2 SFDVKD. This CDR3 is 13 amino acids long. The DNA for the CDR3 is TGTGCCACCAGTGATTTCGAGACAGGGGGGAAGTATTTT. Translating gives CATSDFETGGKYF.

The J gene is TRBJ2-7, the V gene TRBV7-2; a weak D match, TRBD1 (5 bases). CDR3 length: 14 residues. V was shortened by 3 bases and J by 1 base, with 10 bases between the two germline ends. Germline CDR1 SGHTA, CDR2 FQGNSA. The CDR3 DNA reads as TGTGCCAGCAGCTTCATGACAGAGTCCTACGAGCAGTACTTC. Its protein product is CASSFMTESYEQYF.

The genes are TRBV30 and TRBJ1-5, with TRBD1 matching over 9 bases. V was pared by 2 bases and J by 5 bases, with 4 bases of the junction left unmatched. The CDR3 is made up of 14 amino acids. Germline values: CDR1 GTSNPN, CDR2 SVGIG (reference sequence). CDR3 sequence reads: CAWSQGQGHQPQHF. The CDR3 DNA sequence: TGTGCCTGGAGTCAGGGACAGGGCCATCAGCCCCAGCATTTT.

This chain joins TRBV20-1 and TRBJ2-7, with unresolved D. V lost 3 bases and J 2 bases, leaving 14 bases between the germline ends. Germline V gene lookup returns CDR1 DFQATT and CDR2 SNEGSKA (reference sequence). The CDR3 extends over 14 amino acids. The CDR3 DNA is TGCAGTGCTAGGGGTCTCGTGGATCCCTACGAGCAGTACTTC. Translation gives CSARGLVDPYEQYF.

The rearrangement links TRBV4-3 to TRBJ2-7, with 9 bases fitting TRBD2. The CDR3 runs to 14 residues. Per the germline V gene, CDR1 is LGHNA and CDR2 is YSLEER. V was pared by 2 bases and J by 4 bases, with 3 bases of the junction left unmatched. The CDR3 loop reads CASSQRLADYEQYF. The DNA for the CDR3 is TGCGCCAGCAGCCAACGACTAGCGGATTACGAGCAGTACTTC.

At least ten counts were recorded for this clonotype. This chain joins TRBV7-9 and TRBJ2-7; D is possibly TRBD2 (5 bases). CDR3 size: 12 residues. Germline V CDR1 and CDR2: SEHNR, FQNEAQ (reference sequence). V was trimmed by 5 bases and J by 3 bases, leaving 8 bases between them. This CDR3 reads CASSGGNYEQYF. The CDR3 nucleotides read TGTGCCAGCAGCGGAGGAAACTACGAGCAGTACTTC.

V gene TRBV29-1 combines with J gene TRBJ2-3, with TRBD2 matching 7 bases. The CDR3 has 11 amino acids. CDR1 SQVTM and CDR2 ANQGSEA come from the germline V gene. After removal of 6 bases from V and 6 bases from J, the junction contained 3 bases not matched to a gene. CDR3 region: CSVPREDTQYF. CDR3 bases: TGCAGCGTCCCGCGGGAGGATACGCAGTATTTT.

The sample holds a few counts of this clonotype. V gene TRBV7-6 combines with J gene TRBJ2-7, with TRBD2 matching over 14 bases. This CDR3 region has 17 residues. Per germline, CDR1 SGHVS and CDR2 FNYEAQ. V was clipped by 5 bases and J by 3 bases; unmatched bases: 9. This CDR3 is CASSPGTSGSSHYEQYF. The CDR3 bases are TGTGCCAGCAGCCCCGGGACTAGCGGGAGCTCCCACTACGAGCAGTACTTC.

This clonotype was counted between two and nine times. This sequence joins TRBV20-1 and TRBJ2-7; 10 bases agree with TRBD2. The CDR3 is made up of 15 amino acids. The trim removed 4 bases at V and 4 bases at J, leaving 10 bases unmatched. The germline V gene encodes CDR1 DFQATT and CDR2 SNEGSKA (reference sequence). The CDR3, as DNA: TGCAGTGCTACCCGGACTAGCGGAAGGGTGTACGAGCAGTACTTC. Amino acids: CSATRTSGRVYEQYF.

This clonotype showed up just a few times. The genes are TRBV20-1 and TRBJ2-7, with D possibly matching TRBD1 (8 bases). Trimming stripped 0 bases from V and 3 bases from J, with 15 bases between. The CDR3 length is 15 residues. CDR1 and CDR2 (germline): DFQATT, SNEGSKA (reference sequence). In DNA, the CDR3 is TGCAGTGCTAGAGATTCACAGGGGGACTACTACGAGCAGTACTTC. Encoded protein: CSARDSQGDYYEQYF.

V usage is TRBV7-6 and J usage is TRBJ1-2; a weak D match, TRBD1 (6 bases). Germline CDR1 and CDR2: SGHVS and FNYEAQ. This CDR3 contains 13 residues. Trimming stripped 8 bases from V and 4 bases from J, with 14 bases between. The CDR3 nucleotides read TGTGCCAGCTCACAGGGTGTGGGCTATGGCTACACCTTC. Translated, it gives CASSQGVGYGYTF.

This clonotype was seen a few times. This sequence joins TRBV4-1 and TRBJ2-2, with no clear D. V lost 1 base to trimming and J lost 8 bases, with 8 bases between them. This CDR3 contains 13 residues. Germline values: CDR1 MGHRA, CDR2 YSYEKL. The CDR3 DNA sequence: TGCGCCAGCAGCCAAGTAGGATGGGGGGAGCTGTTTTTT. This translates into CASSQVGWGELFF.

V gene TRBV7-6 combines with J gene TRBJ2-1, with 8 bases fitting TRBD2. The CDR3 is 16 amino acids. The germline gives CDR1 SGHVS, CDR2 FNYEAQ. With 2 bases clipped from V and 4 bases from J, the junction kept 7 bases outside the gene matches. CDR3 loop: CASSLSGGRLYNEQFF. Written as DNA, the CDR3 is TGTGCCAGCAGCTTATCAGGCGGGAGGCTTTACAATGAGCAGTTCTTC. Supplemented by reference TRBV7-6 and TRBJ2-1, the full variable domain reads GAGVSQSPRYKVTKRGQDVALRCDPISGHVSLYWYRQALGQGPEFLTYFNYEAQQDKSGLPNDRFSAERPEGSISTLTIQRTEQRDSAMYRCASSLSGGRLYNEQFFGPGTRLTVL.

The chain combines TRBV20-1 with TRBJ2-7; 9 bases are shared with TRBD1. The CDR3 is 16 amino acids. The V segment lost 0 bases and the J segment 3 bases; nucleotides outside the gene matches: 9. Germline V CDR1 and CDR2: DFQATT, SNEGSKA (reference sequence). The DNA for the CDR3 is TGCAGTGCTAGAGATGACCGGGACAGGGTTGGCTACGAGCAGTACTTC. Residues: CSARDDRDRVGYEQYF.

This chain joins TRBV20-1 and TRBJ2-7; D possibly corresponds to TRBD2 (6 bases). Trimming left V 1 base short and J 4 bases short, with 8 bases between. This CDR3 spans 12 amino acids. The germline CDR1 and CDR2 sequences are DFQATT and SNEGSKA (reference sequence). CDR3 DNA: TGCAGTGCTAGAGTCGGGGGTTACGAGCAGTACTTC. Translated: CSARVGGYEQYF.

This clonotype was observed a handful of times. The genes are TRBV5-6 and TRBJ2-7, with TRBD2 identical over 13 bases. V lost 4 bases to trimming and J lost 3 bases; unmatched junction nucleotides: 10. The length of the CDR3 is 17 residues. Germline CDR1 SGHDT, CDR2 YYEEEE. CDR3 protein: CASSPGGGTSGIYEQYF. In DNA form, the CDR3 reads TGTGCCAGCAGCCCGGGCGGGGGGACTAGCGGGATCTACGAGCAGTACTTC.